The rows below give T cell receptor beta chains drawn from one sample of a study of OX40 agonist ivuxolimab in advanced cancers. TCRdb's copy holds only in-frame clones and misses some; the assay was immunoSEQ multiplex PCR. The sample holds approximately 76,000 clones, around 85% seen once. The source material was CD4+ or CD8+ T cells sorted from blood, sampled in a trial of the OX40 agonist ivuxolimab. These receptors all stem from an adult with an advanced solid tumor such as melanoma, head and neck, liver or kidney cancer. CDR3s include the opening cysteine and the closing phenylalanine or tryptophan. Fields, in order: clone size, J gene, V gene, CDR3 length, D gene, CDR3 protein, CDR3 DNA. D genes are given only for firm matches. Only some rows state a clone size, as once, few, many or a class for expanded clones.

.	TRBJ2-6	TRBV19	15	.	CASSIPWSGANVLTF	TGTGCCAGTAGTATCCCTTGGTCGGGGGCCAACGTCCTGACTTTC
.	TRBJ1-1	TRBV6-5	14	TRBD1	CASKTGEANTEAFF	TGTGCCAGCAAAACAGGGGAGGCGAACACTGAAGCTTTCTTT
.	TRBJ2-1	TRBV5-1	15	.	CASSFSLMGDNEQFF	TGCGCCAGCAGCTTTAGCCTGATGGGCGACAATGAGCAGTTCTTC
.	TRBJ2-6	TRBV18	15	.	CASSPQGAGANVLTF	TGTGCCAGCTCACCACAGGGGGCTGGGGCCAACGTCCTGACTTTC
.	TRBJ2-7	TRBV11-1	14	TRBD1	CASSARQGTYEQYF	TGTGCCAGCAGCGCACGACAGGGGACCTACGAGCAGTACTTC
.	TRBJ2-2	TRBV6-5	13	.	CASSWSQAGELFF	TGTGCCAGCAGTTGGTCCCAGGCAGGGGAGCTGTTTTTT
few	TRBJ2-7	TRBV10-3	13	TRBD1	CAIRDRSYYEQYF	TGTGCCATCAGGGACAGGAGCTACTACGAGCAGTACTTC
once	TRBJ2-6	TRBV5-1	14	.	CASSGVSGANVLTF	TGCGCCAGCAGCGGGGTATCTGGGGCCAACGTCCTGACTTTC
.	TRBJ2-1	TRBV9	15	.	CASSVDGGPYNEQFF	TGTGCCAGCAGCGTAGACGGGGGACCCTACAATGAGCAGTTCTTC
.	TRBJ2-5	TRBV19	15	.	CASSTPTAYQETQYF	TGTGCCAGTAGTACCCCGACAGCGTACCAAGAGACCCAGTACTTC
.	TRBJ1-4	TRBV6-5	16	.	CASSSGSAGGSEKLFF	TGTGCCAGCAGTTCGGGTTCAGCGGGCGGGAGTGAAAAACTGTTTTTT
.	TRBJ1-1	TRBV7-2	15	TRBD1	CASSRDRAPHSEAFF	TGTGCCAGCAGCCGTGACAGGGCCCCTCACTCTGAAGCTTTCTTT
.	TRBJ2-1	TRBV7-3	14	TRBD2	CASSLNQRGREQFF	TGTGCCAGCAGCTTAAATCAGCGGGGGCGCGAGCAGTTCTTC
once	TRBJ1-5	TRBV6-5	15	.	CASSYSGRRDQPQHF	TGTGCCAGCAGTTACTCGGGGCGTCGGGATCAGCCCCAGCATTTT
.	TRBJ2-7	TRBV30	15	.	CAWSVGTASSYEQYF	TGTGCCTGGAGTGTAGGGACGGCCAGCTCCTACGAGCAGTACTTC
.	TRBJ1-4	TRBV5-1	16	TRBD1	CASSWGTGSINEKLFF	TGCGCCAGCAGCTGGGGGACAGGCTCAATTAATGAAAAACTGTTTTTT